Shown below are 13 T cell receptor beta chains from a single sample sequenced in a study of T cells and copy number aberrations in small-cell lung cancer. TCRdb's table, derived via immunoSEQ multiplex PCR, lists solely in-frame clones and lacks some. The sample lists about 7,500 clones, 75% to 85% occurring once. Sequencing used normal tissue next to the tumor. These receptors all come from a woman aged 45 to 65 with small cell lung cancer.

As DNA, the CDR3 is TGCGCCAGCAGCTTGGCAGACCTGAACACTGAAGCTTTCTTT. Its protein product is CASSLADLNTEAFF. The chain joins TRBV5-1 to TRBJ1-1; no firm D call. V lost 0 bases and J lost 0, with 6 bases in between. The germline V gene encodes CDR1 SGHRS and CDR2 YFSETQ. This CDR3 has 14 residues. Full variable domain (remainder filled in from reference TRBV5-1 and TRBJ1-1): KAGVTQTPRYLIKTRGQQVTLSCSPISGHRSVSWYQQTPGQGLQFLFEYFSETQRNKGNFPGRFSGRQFSNSRSEMNVSTLELGDSALYLCASSLADLNTEAFFGQGTRLTVV.

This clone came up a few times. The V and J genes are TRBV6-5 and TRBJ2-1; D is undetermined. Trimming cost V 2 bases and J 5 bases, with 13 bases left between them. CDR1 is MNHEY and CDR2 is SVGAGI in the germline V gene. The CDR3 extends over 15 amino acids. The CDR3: CASSYNKIAHNEQFF. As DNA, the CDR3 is TGTGCCAGCAGTTACAACAAGATAGCTCACAATGAGCAGTTCTTC.

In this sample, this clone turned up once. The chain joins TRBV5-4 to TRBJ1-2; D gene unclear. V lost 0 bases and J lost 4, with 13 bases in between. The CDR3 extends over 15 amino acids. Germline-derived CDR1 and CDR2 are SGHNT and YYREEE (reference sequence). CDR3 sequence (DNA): TGTGCCAGCAGCTTGGGGGTAGGGCTTAGCTATGGCTACACCTTC. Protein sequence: CASSLGVGLSYGYTF.

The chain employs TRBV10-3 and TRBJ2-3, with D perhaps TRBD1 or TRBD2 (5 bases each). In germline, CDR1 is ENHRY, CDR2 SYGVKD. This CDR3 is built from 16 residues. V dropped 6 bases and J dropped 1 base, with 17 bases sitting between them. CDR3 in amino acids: CAISRDPITGTDTQYF. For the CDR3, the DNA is TGTGCCATCAGCCGGGACCCCATTACGGGCACAGATACGCAGTATTTT.

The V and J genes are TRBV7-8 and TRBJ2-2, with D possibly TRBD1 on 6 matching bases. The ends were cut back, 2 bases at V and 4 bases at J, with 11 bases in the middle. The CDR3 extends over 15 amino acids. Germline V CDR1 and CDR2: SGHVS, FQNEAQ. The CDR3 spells CASSLYRVTTGELFF. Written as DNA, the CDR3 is TGTGCCAGCAGCTTATACAGGGTAACCACCGGGGAGCTGTTTTTT.

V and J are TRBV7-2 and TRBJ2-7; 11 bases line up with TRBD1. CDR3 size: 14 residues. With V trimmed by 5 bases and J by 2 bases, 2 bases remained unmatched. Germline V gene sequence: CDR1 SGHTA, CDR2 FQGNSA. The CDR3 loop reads CASSLGQGAYEQYF. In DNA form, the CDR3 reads TGTGCCAGCAGCCTGGGACAGGGGGCCTACGAGCAGTACTTC.

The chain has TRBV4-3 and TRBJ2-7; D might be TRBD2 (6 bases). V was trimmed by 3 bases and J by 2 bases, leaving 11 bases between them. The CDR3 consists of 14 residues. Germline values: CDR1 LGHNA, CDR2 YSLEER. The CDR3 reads CASSQGTYTYEQYF. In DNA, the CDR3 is TGCGCCAGCAGCCAGGGGACTTACACCTACGAGCAGTACTTC.

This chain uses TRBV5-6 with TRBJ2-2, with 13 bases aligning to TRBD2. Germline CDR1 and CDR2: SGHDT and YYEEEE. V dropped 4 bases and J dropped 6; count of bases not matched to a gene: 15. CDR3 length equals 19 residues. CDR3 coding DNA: TGTGCCAGCAGCACCTTCAAAACTAGCGGGAGGGCGGTTGCCGGGGAGCTGTTTTTT. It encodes CASSTFKTSGRAVAGELFF.

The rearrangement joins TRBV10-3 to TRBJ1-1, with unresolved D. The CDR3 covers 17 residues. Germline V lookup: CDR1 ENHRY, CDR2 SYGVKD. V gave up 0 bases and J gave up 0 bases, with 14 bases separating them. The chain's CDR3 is CAISESKVNSMNTEAFF. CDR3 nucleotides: TGTGCCATCAGTGAGTCGAAGGTAAACTCTATGAACACTGAAGCTTTCTTT.

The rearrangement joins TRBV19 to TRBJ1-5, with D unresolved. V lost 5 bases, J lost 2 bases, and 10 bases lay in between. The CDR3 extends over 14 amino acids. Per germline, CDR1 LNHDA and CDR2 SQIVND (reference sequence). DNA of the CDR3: TGTGCCAGTAGTTGGGGTAGGGGCAATCAGCCCCAGCATTTT. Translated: CASSWGRGNQPQHF.

The CDR3 DNA follows: TGTGCCAGCAGCCTCTCGACAGGGGGCCACTATGGCTACACCTTC. Amino acid sequence: CASSLSTGGHYGYTF. The chain carries TRBV7-8 and TRBJ1-2, with 10 nucleotides matching TRBD1. V lost 5 bases, J lost 3 bases, and 6 bases stayed unmatched. The CDR3 is 15 amino acids. Per germline, CDR1 SGHVS and CDR2 FQNEAQ.

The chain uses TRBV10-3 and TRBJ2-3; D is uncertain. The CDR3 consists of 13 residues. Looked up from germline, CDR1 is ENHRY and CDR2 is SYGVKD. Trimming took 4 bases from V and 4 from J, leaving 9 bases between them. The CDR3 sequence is CAISVQTADTQYF. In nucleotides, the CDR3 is TGTGCCATCAGTGTACAGACCGCAGATACGCAGTATTTT.

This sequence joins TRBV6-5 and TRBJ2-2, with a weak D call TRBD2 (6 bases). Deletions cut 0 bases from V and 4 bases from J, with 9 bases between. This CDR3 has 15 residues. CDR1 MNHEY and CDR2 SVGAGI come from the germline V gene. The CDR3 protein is CASSYSTGVTGELFF. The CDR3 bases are TGTGCCAGCAGTTACTCGACGGGGGTCACCGGGGAGCTGTTTTTT.